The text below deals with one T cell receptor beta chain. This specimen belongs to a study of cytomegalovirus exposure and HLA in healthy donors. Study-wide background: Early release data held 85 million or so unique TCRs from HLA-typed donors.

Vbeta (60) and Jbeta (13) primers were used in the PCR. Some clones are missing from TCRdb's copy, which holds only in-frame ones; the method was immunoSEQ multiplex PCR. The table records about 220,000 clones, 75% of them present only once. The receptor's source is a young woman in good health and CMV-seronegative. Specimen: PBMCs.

CDR3 loop: CASSFLDRGGGGEKLFF. The CDR3 DNA sequence: TGTGCCAGCAGTTTCCTCGACAGGGGAGGTGGTGGTGAAAAACTGTTTTTT. This chain connects TRBV28 to TRBJ1-4, with 8 positions matching TRBD1. Per germline, CDR1 MDHEN and CDR2 SYDVKM. The CDR3 loop spans 17 amino acids. With 3 bases clipped from V and 7 bases from J, the junction kept 13 bases outside the gene matches.